This T cell receptor beta chain derives from a study of CD8+ T cells in alopecia areata. Study results and limitations: Higher clonality was seen in lesional scalp than in normal scalp, especially in alopecia totalis/universalis.

In alopecia areata patients, both lesional scalp punch biopsies and peripheral blood were collected. Sorted out of PBMCs were CD4+ T cells and CD8+ T cells. Note on this clone: What it binds is not known.

This CDR3 is 14 amino acids long. Trimming took 3 bases from V and 0 from J, leaving 8 bases between them. CDR1 and CDR2 from the germline V gene are GTSNPN and SVGIG (reference sequence). RNA extraction was followed by reverse transcription into cDNA, which acted as the sequencing template. Using immunoSEQ multiplex PCR, the repertoire was profiled, and TCRdb retains in-frame clones only, with some absent. The sample holds 140,000 to 150,000 clones; 40% to 65% are singletons and the top ten take more than 0.95%. V usage is TRBV30 and J usage is TRBJ2-2; weak D call: TRBD1 (5 bases). The sequences come from CD4+ T cells sorted from blood, collected at week 0. The sequence came from a human donor with alopecia areata. The CDR3 here is CAWRGPTNTGELFF. The CDR3 nucleotides are TGTGCCTGGAGGGGGCCGACGAACACCGGGGAGCTGTTTTTT.